These 8 T cell receptor beta chains were sequenced from one sample in a study of T cell responses to AZD1222 COVID-19 vaccine. Here immunoSEQ multiplex PCR was the method, and the copy in TCRdb shows in-frame clones only, minus some. Seen here are fewer than 130,000 clones, around nine tenths observed once, and the top ten hold around 3%. Sequenced here: peripheral blood, sampled on day 0 of AZD1222 vaccination. These receptors originate from an adult in good health.

The chain combines TRBV9 with TRBJ1-6, with 8 bases lining up with TRBD1. The germline gives CDR1 SGDLS, CDR2 YYNGEE. V shed 7 bases and J 5 bases; nucleotides not matched to a gene: 5. CDR3 length equals 14 residues. This CDR3 is CASQDRANNSPLHF. The CDR3 DNA reads TGTGCCAGCCAGGACAGGGCGAATAATTCACCCCTCCACTTT.

DNA of the CDR3: TGTGCCAGCCTACCAGAACAGGGACCCAGGGGAGATACGCAGTATTTT. As protein: CASLPEQGPRGDTQYF. J is TRBJ2-3 and V is TRBV28, with D perhaps matching TRBD1 (6 bases). Per the germline V gene, CDR1 is MDHEN and CDR2 is SYDVKM. CDR3 length: 16 residues. V lost 8 bases, J lost 5 bases, and 23 bases lay in between.

The chain combines TRBV11-3 with TRBJ2-1; TRBD2 agrees at 9 bases. Germline CDR1 and CDR2: SGHNT and YENEEA. The CDR3 loop spans 15 amino acids. V shed 2 bases, J shed 2 bases, and the junction held 1 base outside the gene matches. CDR3 bases: TGTGCCAGCAGCTTAAGACTAGCGGCCTACAATGAGCAGTTCTTC. As protein: CASSLRLAAYNEQFF. The variable domain in full, completed from reference TRBV11-3 and TRBJ2-1, reads EAGVVQSPRYKIIEKKQPVAFWCNPISGHNTLYWYLQNLGQGPELLIRYENEEAVDDSQLPKDRFSAERLKGVDSTLKIQPAELGDSAVYLCASSLRLAAYNEQFFGPGTRLTVL.

V and J are TRBV5-4 and TRBJ2-7; 8 bases line up with TRBD2. This CDR3 comprises 14 residues. Germline V gene sequence: CDR1 SGHNT, CDR2 YYREEE (reference sequence). Trimming cost V 1 base and J 5 bases; bases outside gene matches: 5. DNA of the CDR3: TGTGCCAGCAGCTTGACGGGAGGGTACGACGAGCAGTACTTC. Translating gives CASSLTGGYDEQYF. Full variable domain (rest looked up from reference TRBV5-4 and TRBJ2-7): ETGVTQSPTHLIKTRGQQVTLRCSSQSGHNTVSWYQQALGQGPQFIFQYYREEENGRGNFPPRFSGLQFPNYSSELNVNALELDDSALYLCASSLTGGYDEQYFGPGTRLTVT.

J is TRBJ2-7 and V is TRBV4-1; TRBD1 agrees at 9 bases. With 0 bases clipped from V and 4 bases from J, the junction kept 7 bases outside the gene matches. The germline V gene has CDR1 MGHRA and CDR2 YSYEKL. The CDR3 is 16 residues long. Here the CDR3 reads CASSQDQQGARYEQYF. The CDR3 region has the DNA TGCGCCAGCAGCCAAGATCAACAGGGGGCGCGGTACGAGCAGTACTTC.

The chain has TRBV27 and TRBJ1-2, with D tentatively TRBD1 (6 bases). CDR1 is MNHEY, CDR2 SMNVEV, per germline (reference sequence). V was shortened by 7 bases and J by 4 bases, with 16 bases between the two germline ends. This CDR3 is 14 amino acids long. The CDR3 loop is CASKSTGDGYGYTF. The CDR3 DNA follows: TGTGCCAGCAAGTCGACAGGCGACGGCTATGGCTACACCTTC.

Only a few counts were recorded for this clone. J is TRBJ1-6 and V is TRBV3-1 (or the pseudogene TRBV3-2), with 11 bases matching TRBD1. The CDR3 totals 18 residues. Germline lookup yields CDR1 LGHDT and CDR2 YNNKEL (reference sequence). Unmatched junction bases numbered 11, after V lost 2 bases and J lost 8 bases. DNA for the CDR3: TGTGCCAGCAGCCAAATAAGGGTAGAGGGACAGGGGGATTCACCCCTCCACTTT. Protein: CASSQIRVEGQGDSPLHF.

The V call is TRBV9, the J call TRBJ1-1, with 8 nucleotides matching TRBD1. The CDR3 runs to 16 residues. The V segment lost 0 bases and the J segment 10 bases; nucleotides outside the gene matches: 14. Germline V gene data show CDR1 as SGDLS and CDR2 as YYNGEE. The CDR3 region has the DNA TGTGCCAGCAGCGTAGAGAGACAGGGGACCACCCGGGGAGCTTTCTTT. Amino acids: CASSVERQGTTRGAFF.